Listed here are 17 T cell receptor beta chains from one sample, sequenced in a study of control samples from healthy donors and cancer patients. Some clones are missing from TCRdb's copy, which holds only in-frame ones; the method was immunoSEQ multiplex PCR. The repertoire holds some 150,000 clones, with 85% to 95% as singletons. Material for sequencing was PBMCs. The receptors come from a man in his fifties or sixties with colorectal cancer.

This chain connects TRBV10-1 to TRBJ2-7; 7 bases are shared with TRBD1. The CDR3 spans 13 residues. J gave up 6 bases and V 4 bases, and 6 bases lay outside the gene matches. Germline assignment: CDR1 WNHNN and CDR2 SYGVQD (reference sequence). CDR3 amino acids: CASSARQGAEQYF. For the CDR3, the DNA is TGCGCCAGCAGTGCTAGACAGGGTGCCGAGCAGTACTTC.

The CDR3 nucleotides are TGTGCCAGCAGTGAAACAGGTGCTAACTATGGCTACACCTTC. Its protein is CASSETGANYGYTF. V and J are TRBV2 and TRBJ1-2; TRBD1 is a possible D gene (5 bases). This CDR3 has 14 amino acids. With 2 bases removed from V and 0 bases from J, the gap between germline ends came to 7 bases. Germline-derived CDR1 and CDR2 are SNHLY and FYNNEI.

This clone appeared a few times. The genes are TRBV4-1 and TRBJ2-5; 9 bases map to TRBD1. The CDR3 contains 19 residues. Germline CDR1 is MGHRA and CDR2 is YSYEKL. V was clipped by 0 bases and J by 0 bases; unmatched bases: 11. The CDR3, as DNA: TGCGCCAGCAGCCAAGATGTCCCGGGACAGGGCCTTTACCAAGAGACCCAGTACTTC. This translates into CASSQDVPGQGLYQETQYF.

The chain recombines TRBV4-1 with TRBJ1-4; weak D call: TRBD1 (5 bases). The V end lost 0 bases, the J end lost 5 bases, and 10 bases lay between the germline ends. The CDR3 sequence is 15 residues long. Germline V lookup: CDR1 MGHRA, CDR2 YSYEKL. CDR3 in amino acids: CASSQERQLNEKLFF. The CDR3 nucleotides read TGCGCCAGCAGCCAAGAAAGACAGTTAAATGAAAAACTGTTTTTT.

This chain uses TRBV4-1 with TRBJ1-1, with D possibly being TRBD1 (6 bases). Trimming left V 4 bases short and J 5 bases short, with 17 bases between. The CDR3 extends over 15 amino acids. Germline V gene sequence: CDR1 MGHRA, CDR2 YSYEKL. The CDR3 nucleotides are TGCGCCAGCAGCCTACTTACACAGGGTAGAACTGAAGCTTTCTTT. Translated, it gives CASSLLTQGRTEAFF.

V and J are TRBV24-1 and TRBJ1-5, with D possibly TRBD1 on 6 matching bases. The germline V gene has CDR1 KGHDR and CDR2 SFDVKD. The ends were cut back, 4 bases at V and 4 bases at J, with 13 bases in the middle. This CDR3 is built from 15 residues. Written as DNA, the CDR3 is TGTGCCACCAGTGACGCGACAGGAAAGAATCAGCCCCAGCATTTT. It is translated as CATSDATGKNQPQHF.

The J gene is TRBJ2-5, the V gene TRBV19; 8 nucleotides match TRBD2. CDR1 and CDR2 (germline): LNHDA, SQIVND (reference sequence). With V trimmed by 5 bases and J by 2 bases, 4 bases remained unmatched. There are 14 residues in the CDR3. Written as DNA, the CDR3 is TGTGCCAGTAGTGGGATAGCGGGGCAAGAGACCCAGTACTTC. This translates into CASSGIAGQETQYF.

The CDR3 reads CASSLGAPGNTIYF. The CDR3 DNA reads as TGTGCCAGCAGCTTGGGGGCCCCTGGAAACACCATATATTTT. The V call is TRBV5-4, the J call TRBJ1-3; the D is unclear. The CDR3 consists of 14 residues. V was pared by 0 bases and J by 2 bases, with 6 bases between. Looked up from germline, CDR1 is SGHNT and CDR2 is YYREEE (reference sequence).

The rearrangement joins TRBV29-1 to TRBJ2-5; the D gene is possibly TRBD2 (6 bases). This CDR3 spans 12 amino acids. V was clipped by 6 bases and J by 1 base, with 9 bases between them. The germline CDR1 and CDR2 sequences are SQVTM and ANQGSEA. The CDR3 sequence is CSVLSGQETQYF. The CDR3 nucleotides are TGCAGCGTACTTAGCGGCCAAGAGACCCAGTACTTC.

J is TRBJ2-3 and V is TRBV21-1; the D segment call TRBD1 is taken from the table without a DNA check. TRBV21-1 is an annotated pseudogene. The CDR3 consists of 19 residues. CDR3 in amino acids: CASSTRQGQGAPGTDTQYF. The CDR3 bases are TGTGCCAGCAGCACTCGTCAGGGACAGGGGGCGCCCGGCACAGATACGCAGTATTTT.

This chain connects TRBV18 to TRBJ2-7; 8 bases line up with TRBD2. Looked up from germline, CDR1 is KGHSH and CDR2 is LQKENI. This CDR3 is built from 13 residues. Unmatched junction bases numbered 3, after V lost 2 bases and J lost 6 bases. The chain's CDR3 is CASSPAGGGEQYF. CDR3 in DNA: TGTGCCAGCTCACCAGCGGGGGGCGGCGAGCAGTACTTC.

This clone was seen only a few times. The V gene is TRBV7-2, the J gene TRBJ1-3; no clear D gene. The germline V gene has CDR1 SGHTA and CDR2 FQGNSA. Trimming took off 5 bases at V and 2 bases at J, with 7 bases between the two ends. There are 13 residues in the CDR3. CDR3 DNA sequence: TGTGCCAGCAGCCCGTCCGCTGGAAACACCATATATTTT. This gives the protein CASSPSAGNTIYF.

The gene calls are TRBV6-5 and TRBJ1-2; TRBD1 aligns across 10 bases. The CDR3 spans 14 residues. CDR1 and CDR2 from the germline V gene are MNHEY and SVGAGI. J gave up 7 bases and V 8 bases, and 10 bases lay outside the gene matches. The CDR3 region has the DNA TGTGCCAGCGGCCGGGACAGGGGTTTAAGTGGCTACACCTTC. Its protein product is CASGRDRGLSGYTF.

The genes are TRBV19 and TRBJ2-3, with 9 bases lining up with TRBD1. Germline CDR1 LNHDA, CDR2 SQIVND (reference sequence). V lost 4 bases, J lost 4 bases, and 9 bases stayed unmatched. The CDR3 contains 16 residues. The CDR3 loop reads CASSTPGQGWSDTQYF. CDR3 bases: TGTGCCAGTAGTACCCCGGGACAGGGTTGGTCAGATACGCAGTATTTT.

The chain uses TRBV5-1 and TRBJ1-2; D unclear. There are 14 residues in the CDR3. Germline-derived CDR1 and CDR2 are SGHRS and YFSETQ. With 0 bases removed from V and 6 bases from J, the gap between germline ends came to 12 bases. For the CDR3, the DNA is TGCGCCAGCAGCTTGGAAAGGCTAGCCGATGGCTACACCTTC. Translation: CASSLERLADGYTF.

The rearrangement links TRBV9 to TRBJ1-3, with D perhaps TRBD1 (5 bases). V was cut by 2 bases and J by 2 bases, with 8 bases left in between. Germline-derived CDR1 and CDR2 are SGDLS and YYNGEE. The CDR3 is 14 amino acids. CDR3 residues: CASSVGGAGNTIYF. In nucleotides, the CDR3 is TGTGCCAGCAGCGTCGGGGGAGCTGGAAACACCATATATTTT.

This chain connects TRBV5-1 to TRBJ1-2; D gene ambiguous. The CDR3 is 12 amino acids. The V and J ends lost 0 bases and 4 bases respectively, with 4 bases between them. Per germline, CDR1 SGHRS and CDR2 YFSETQ. DNA of the CDR3: TGCGCCAGCAGCTTGGGAGCCTATGGCTACACCTTC. Protein product: CASSLGAYGYTF.